A single sample is the source of the 27 T cell receptor beta chains below, sequenced in a study of CD8+CD57+ T cells in acquired aplastic anemia. Patients chosen for sequencing had shown CD8+CD57+ cell expansion by flow cytometry. Genomic DNA templated the TCR beta VDJ and CDR3 profiling. TCRdb independently ran MiXCR on the reads; one entry per CDR3 protein. The sample includes roughly 240,000 distinct CDR3 sequences, 45% to 50% of them seen just once. Specimen: sorted CD4+, CD8+, or CD8+CD57+ T cells (not recorded which) from PBMCs. These TCRs come from a human donor with aplastic anemia.

This clonotype has a single count. The chain joins TRBV19 to TRBJ2-3; the D gene is possibly TRBD2 (5 bases). Trimming took off 7 bases at V and 5 bases at J, with 19 bases between the two ends. The length of the CDR3 is 15 residues. CDR1 LNHDA and CDR2 SQIVND come from the germline V gene (reference sequence). The CDR3 nucleotides are TGTGCCAGTATGGTAGGAGGACTCGTCAAAGATACGCAGTATTTT. Translation: CASMVGGLVKDTQYF.

The rearrangement uses TRBV29-1 and TRBJ2-7; D is ambiguous. The J call may be incorrect, as the DNA end agrees better with TRBJ2-1. The CDR3 spans 13 residues. Germline V gene data show CDR1 as SQVTM and CDR2 as ANQGSEA. The CDR3 DNA is TGCAGCGTTGAAGTAGGACCCTACAATGAGCAGTTCTTC. Its protein is CSVEVGPYNEQFF.

This clonotype was seen once. This rearrangement joins TRBV2 to TRBJ2-5, with D perhaps TRBD2 (6 bases). Trimming cost V 6 bases and J 7 bases, with 27 bases left between them. The CDR3 has 17 amino acids. The germline V gene has CDR1 SNHLY and CDR2 FYNNEI. CDR3: CASSQDGLGAAGGTQYF. The DNA of the CDR3 is TGTGCCAGCAGCCAAGATGGGCTCGGGGCGGCCGGGGGGACCCAGTACTTC.

At least ten counts were recorded for this clonotype. This chain links TRBV20-1 with TRBJ2-2, with no clear D. Germline CDR1 DFQATT, CDR2 SNEGSKA (reference sequence). The CDR3 has 14 residues. Trimming took 0 bases from V and 1 from J, leaving 6 bases between them. The CDR3 DNA follows: TGCAGTGCTAGAGATTCGTTGAACACCGGGGAGCTGTTTTTT. This sequence encodes CSARDSLNTGELFF.

This clonotype was counted between two and nine times. The V gene is TRBV4-1, the J gene TRBJ1-4, with D unresolved. Trimming removed 0 bases at V and 7 bases at J, with 9 bases between. Looked up from germline, CDR1 is MGHRA and CDR2 is YSYEKL. This CDR3 comprises 14 residues. The CDR3 sequence is CASSQETGREKLFF. The CDR3, as DNA: TGCGCCAGCAGCCAAGAGACCGGACGTGAAAAACTGTTTTTT.

V gene TRBV4-3 combines with J gene TRBJ2-2; no reliable D call. V was cut by 4 bases and J by 8 bases, with 11 bases left in between. From germline, CDR1 is LGHNA and CDR2 YSLEER. CDR3 length equals 13 residues. CDR3 region: CASSRWVAGELFF. CDR3 nucleotide sequence: TGCGCCAGCAGCCGATGGGTTGCAGGGGAGCTGTTTTTT.

This chain uses TRBV2 with TRBJ2-7, with D possibly TRBD1 on 6 matching bases. Germline V gene sequence: CDR1 SNHLY, CDR2 FYNNEI. CDR3 length equals 15 residues. V was pared by 6 bases and J by 2 bases, with 17 bases between. The CDR3 bases are TGTGCCAGCAGGGGGGACACCTTCGTCCCCTACGAGCAGTACTTC. Protein product: CASRGDTFVPYEQYF. Drawing the rest from reference TRBV2 and TRBJ2-7, the complete variable domain is EPEVTQTPSHQVTQMGQEVILRCVPISNHLYFYWYRQILGQKVEFLVSFYNNEISEKSEIFDDQFSVERPDGSNFTLKIRSTKLEDSAMYFCASRGDTFVPYEQYFGPGTRLTVT.

This clonotype was seen only a few times. The V call is TRBV6-5, the J call TRBJ2-5, with D possibly being TRBD1 or TRBD2 (6 bases each). V dropped 3 bases and J dropped 5 bases, with 16 bases sitting between them. Germline values: CDR1 MNHEY, CDR2 SVGAGI. This CDR3 is 15 amino acids long. CDR3 sequence reads: CASSYLGGGGETQYF. In nucleotides, the CDR3 is TGTGCCAGCAGTTATTTGGGCGGAGGGGGGGAGACCCAGTACTTC.

CDR3 sequence (DNA): TGTGCCAGCAGCGTTAGCGGGGGGCCCACCGGGGAGCTGTTTTTT. Protein sequence: CASSVSGGPTGELFF. V and J are TRBV9 and TRBJ2-2; 10 nucleotides align to TRBD2. The CDR3 runs to 15 residues. Looked up from germline, CDR1 is SGDLS and CDR2 is YYNGEE. V shed 2 bases and J 4 bases; nucleotides not matched to a gene: 2.

As to this clonotype: A much more abundant neighbour one base away suggests this may be a read error. This sequence joins TRBV5-6 and TRBJ1-4; D is unclear. This CDR3 spans 16 amino acids. The V gene's germline CDR1 is SGHDT and CDR2 YYEEEE. CDR3 amino acids: CASSLGSPPTNEKQFF. Here the CDR3 DNA reads TGTGCCAGCAGCTTGGGCAGCCCTCCAACTAATGAAAAACAGTTTTTT.

This clonotype was counted at least ten times. This sequence joins TRBV6-6 and TRBJ2-3; D may be TRBD2 (6 bases). Germline V CDR1 and CDR2: MNHNY, SVGAGI (reference sequence). Trimming shortened V by 6 bases and J by 0 bases, and 13 bases separated the two germline ends. The CDR3 is 15 amino acids. CDR3 amino acids: CASSYLSGSTDTQYF. Here the CDR3 DNA reads TGTGCCAGCAGCTATCTTAGCGGTAGCACAGATACGCAGTATTTT.

The chain uses TRBV9 and TRBJ2-5, with D perhaps TRBD2 (5 bases). The assigned J gene may be wrong: the sequence end matches TRBJ2-1 better. The CDR3 spans 15 residues. Germline values: CDR1 SGDLS, CDR2 YYNGEE. CDR3 region: CASSHDEGRYNEQFF. CDR3 nucleotides: TGTGCCAGCAGCCACGATGAGGGCAGATACAATGAGCAGTTCTTC.

CDR3: CASSWGVWRAPYEQYF. CDR3 DNA sequence: TGCGCCAGCAGCTGGGGGGTTTGGAGGGCCCCCTACGAGCAGTACTTC. J is TRBJ2-7 and V is TRBV10-2, with D perhaps TRBD2 (6 bases). CDR1 and CDR2 from the germline V gene are WSHSY and SAAADI. The CDR3 loop spans 16 amino acids. Trimming removed 6 bases at V and 2 bases at J, with 20 bases between.

This clonotype was seen ten or more times. The rearrangement links TRBV6-5 to TRBJ1-2; D gene uncertain. The CDR3 runs 13 residues. The germline gives CDR1 MNHEY, CDR2 SVGAGI. V gave up 2 bases and J gave up 5 bases, with 9 bases separating them. CDR3 protein: CASSYQLRYGYTF. The CDR3 bases are TGTGCCAGCAGTTACCAGCTGAGGTATGGCTACACCTTC.

Ten or more counts support this clonotype. J is TRBJ2-7 and V is TRBV3-1, with D uncertain. Trimming took 1 base from V and 4 from J, leaving 8 bases between them. Germline V gene lookup returns CDR1 LGHDT and CDR2 YNNKEL (reference sequence). There are 13 residues in the CDR3. As DNA, the CDR3 is TGTGCCAGCAGCCAAGGGCTGGGGTACGAGCAGTACTTC. This encodes CASSQGLGYEQYF.

The chain couples TRBV10-3 to TRBJ2-3, with D possibly matching TRBD1 (6 bases). The CDR3 is made up of 15 amino acids. CDR1 is ENHRY and CDR2 is SYGVKD in the germline V gene. V dropped 2 bases and J dropped 0 bases, with 9 bases sitting between them. The CDR3 loop is CAISEGQTSTDTQYF. CDR3 DNA sequence: TGTGCCATCAGTGAGGGACAGACTAGCACAGATACGCAGTATTTT.

This clonotype has a single count. V and J are TRBV20-1 and TRBJ2-2, with 9 bases identical to TRBD2. The CDR3 is 17 amino acids. The V and J ends lost 0 bases and 1 base, in that order; junction bases with no gene match: 6. CDR1 is DFQATT, CDR2 SNEGSKA, per germline (reference sequence). The CDR3 DNA is TGCAGTGCTAGAGAGCCAGCGGGGGGCCTGAACACCGGGGAGCTGTTTTTT. Translation: CSAREPAGGLNTGELFF.

J is TRBJ1-2 and V is TRBV10-3; the match to TRBD1 covers 7 bases. Germline trimming cut 6 bases from V and 7 bases from J; bases unmatched to any gene: 14. This CDR3 spans 15 amino acids. Per germline, CDR1 ENHRY and CDR2 SYGVKD. The CDR3 here is CAISVDRSRSGGYTF. As DNA, the CDR3 is TGTGCCATCAGCGTGGACAGGTCCAGGTCTGGTGGCTACACCTTC.

The chain uses TRBV7-2 and TRBJ2-1; D perhaps matches TRBD1 (6 bases). Germline V gene lookup returns CDR1 SGHTA and CDR2 FQGNSA. V lost 2 bases and J lost 6, with 14 bases in between. The CDR3 consists of 15 residues. The DNA for the CDR3 is TGTGCCAGCAGCTTATGGGGAACAGGGCCCAATGAGCAGTTCTTC. Translated: CASSLWGTGPNEQFF.

This chain joins TRBV5-1 and TRBJ1-2; 9 bases line up with TRBD1. Germline lookup yields CDR1 SGHRS and CDR2 YFSETQ. With V trimmed by 4 bases and J by 8 bases, 3 bases remained unmatched. The CDR3 contains 12 residues. CDR3 sequence: CASSEDRGGYTF. Written as DNA, the CDR3 is TGCGCCAGCAGCGAGGACAGGGGAGGCTACACCTTC.

As concerns this clonotype: With a much larger clone just one base away, this may be a read error. The CDR3 DNA is TGTGCCAGCAGTAAACGACTAGCGGGAGGGGAAGAGGCCCAGTACTTC. Translated, it gives CASSKRLAGGEEAQYF. The V gene is TRBV9, the J gene TRBJ2-5; 14 bases agree with TRBD2. The CDR3 is 16 residues long. Germline V gene data show CDR1 as SGDLS and CDR2 as YYNGEE.

The chain joins TRBV25-1 to TRBJ2-6, with D hard to call. Germline lookup yields CDR1 MGHDK and CDR2 SYGVNS. V was clipped by 0 bases and J by 4 bases, with 16 bases between them. CDR3 length: 18 residues. CDR3 sequence: CASSEYAADESGANVLTF. The CDR3 DNA sequence: TGTGCCAGCAGTGAATACGCGGCCGACGAGTCCGGGGCCAACGTCCTGACTTTC.

With respect to this clonotype: One end of the junction does not line up with germline, which may come from a read error. The gene calls are TRBV15 and TRBJ1-5; D perhaps matches TRBD1 (6 bases). CDR1 and CDR2 from the germline V gene are LNHNV and YYDKDF (reference sequence). The CDR3 totals 14 residues. CDR3 sequence: CAASRDRGGQPQHF. The CDR3 DNA is TGTGCCGCCAGCAGAGATAGGGGGGGGCAGCCCCAGCATTTT.

This chain connects TRBV7-9 to TRBJ2-3; the D call may be TRBD1 or TRBD2 (6 bases each). Per germline, CDR1 SEHNR and CDR2 FQNEAQ (reference sequence). The CDR3 is 16 amino acids. Trimming removed 2 bases from V and 3 bases from J, with 15 bases in between. The CDR3: CASSLHLGGQTDTQYF. CDR3 nucleotides: TGTGCCAGCAGCTTACATTTAGGGGGGCAAACAGATACGCAGTATTTT.

The chain joins TRBV29-1 to TRBJ1-1; no firm D call. V was trimmed by 4 bases and J by 0 bases, leaving 9 bases between them. This CDR3 region has 13 residues. Germline V lookup: CDR1 SQVTM, CDR2 ANQGSEA. The CDR3 protein is CSVVGWMNTEAFF. In DNA form, the CDR3 reads TGCAGCGTTGTAGGATGGATGAACACTGAAGCTTTCTTT.

This clonotype has at least ten counts. This chain uses TRBV6-5 with TRBJ1-2, with a possible D match to TRBD1 (6 bases). The ends were cut back, 6 bases at V and 2 bases at J, with 13 bases in the middle. Germline V lookup: CDR1 MNHEY, CDR2 SVGAGI. The CDR3 consists of 14 residues. The CDR3 coding sequence is TGTGCCAGCAGACCAACAGGGTACAACTATGGCTACACCTTC. Translation gives CASRPTGYNYGYTF.

This clonotype was detected many times. The chain carries TRBV10-3 and TRBJ1-1; TRBD1 aligns across 12 bases. Germline assignment: CDR1 ENHRY and CDR2 SYGVKD. The CDR3 length is 16 residues. The V segment lost 6 bases and the J segment 5 bases; nucleotides outside the gene matches: 10. The CDR3 DNA sequence: TGTGCCATCAGAGCCCCGGGACAGGGGGCGAAAACTGAAGCTTTCTTT. This gives the protein CAIRAPGQGAKTEAFF.